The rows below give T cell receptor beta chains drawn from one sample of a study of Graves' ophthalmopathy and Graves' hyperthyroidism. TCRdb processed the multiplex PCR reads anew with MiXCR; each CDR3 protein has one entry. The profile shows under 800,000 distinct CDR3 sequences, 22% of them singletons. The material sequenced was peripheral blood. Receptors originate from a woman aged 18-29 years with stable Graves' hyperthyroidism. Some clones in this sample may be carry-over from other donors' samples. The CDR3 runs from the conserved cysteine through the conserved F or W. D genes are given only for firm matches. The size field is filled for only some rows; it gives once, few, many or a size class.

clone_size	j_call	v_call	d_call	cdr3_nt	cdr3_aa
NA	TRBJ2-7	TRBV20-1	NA	TGCAGTGCTCGGCAAGAGGGATACGAGCAGTACTTC	CSARQEGYEQYF
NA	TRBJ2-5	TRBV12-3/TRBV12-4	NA	TGTGCCAGCAGTCCAGAACACCGGGGGCAAGAGACCCAGTACTTC	CASSPEHRGQETQYF
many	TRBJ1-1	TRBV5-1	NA	TGTGCCAGCAGCTTTAACATGAACACTGAAGCTTTCTTT	CASSFNMNTEAFF
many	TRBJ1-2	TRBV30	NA	TGTGCCACCAGAGGGGGAGATTACTATGGCTACACCTTC	CATRGGDYYGYTF
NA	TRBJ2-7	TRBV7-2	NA	TGTGCCAGCAGCCTAGTCACATCTCACGACGAGCAGTACTTC	CASSLVTSHDEQYF
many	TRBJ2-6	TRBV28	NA	TGTGCCAGCAGTTTCTCCCGGGGTGCCCCGGGGGCCAACGTCCTGACTTTC	CASSFSRGAPGANVLTF
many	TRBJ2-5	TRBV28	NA	TGTGCCAGCGGTACAGAGACCCAGTACTTC	CASGTETQYF
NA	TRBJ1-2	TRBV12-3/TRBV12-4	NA	TGTGCCAGCAGTTTGACCGAGGAGGAGACCCGGGGTGGCTACACCTTC	CASSLTEEETRGGYTF
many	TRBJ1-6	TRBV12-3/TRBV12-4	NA	TGTGCCAGCAGTTTACAGTCCTGGCACCTCCACTTT	CASSLQSWHLHF
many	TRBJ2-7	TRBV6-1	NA	TGTGCCAGCAGTGAAGCGCGGGCGGTCTCCTACGAGCAGTACTTC	CASSEARAVSYEQYF
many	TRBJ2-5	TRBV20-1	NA	TGCAGTGCTAGAGTTTTTGATCGGACCCAGTACTTC	CSARVFDRTQYF
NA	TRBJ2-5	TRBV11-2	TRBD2	TGTGCCAGCAGCTTCCTGGGCAGCGGGGGACCCGCAAGAGAGACCCAGTACTTC	CASSFLGSGGPARETQYF
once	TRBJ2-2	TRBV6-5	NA	TGTGCCAGCAGTTCCATTAACACCGGGGAGCTGTTTTTT	CASSSINTGELFF
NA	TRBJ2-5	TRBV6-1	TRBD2	TGTGCCAGCAGCAGACTAGCGGGAGGTGGTTATTTAGTGGAGACCCAGTACTTC	CASSRLAGGGYLVETQYF
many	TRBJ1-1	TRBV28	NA	TGTGCCAGCAGCGCGACAGCTACAGGGAACACTGAAGCTTTCTTT	CASSATATGNTEAFF
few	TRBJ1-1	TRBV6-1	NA	TGTGCCAGCAGGCCCGTCGGGGAACTCAACACTGAAGCTTTCTTT	CASRPVGELNTEAFF
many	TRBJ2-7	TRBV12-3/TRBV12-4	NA	TGTGCCAGCAGTTTACGGGAACAGAAAGGCTCGTACGAGCAGTACTTC	CASSLREQKGSYEQYF
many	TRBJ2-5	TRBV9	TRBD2	TGTGCCAGCAGCGAGACTAGCGGGAGCTCAAAGACCCAGTACTTC	CASSETSGSSKTQYF
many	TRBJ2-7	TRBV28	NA	TGTGCCAGCAGTCCCGGGACCTTAACCTTGGGGCAGTACTTC	CASSPGTLTLGQYF
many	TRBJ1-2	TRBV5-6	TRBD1	TGTGCCAGCAGCTTGGGGGGACAGGGAGTCTATGGCTACACCTTC	CASSLGGQGVYGYTF
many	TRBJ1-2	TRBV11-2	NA	TGTGCCAGCAGCTTAAGTATGAGCTGGGACTATGGCTACACCTTC	CASSLSMSWDYGYTF
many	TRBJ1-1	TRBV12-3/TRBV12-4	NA	TGTGCCAGCAGTTTTGTGGCCGGTGAAGCTTTCTTT	CASSFVAGEAFF
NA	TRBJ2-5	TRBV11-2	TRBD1	TGTGCCAGCAGCTTAGATCCGATTTCCGGGACAGAAGAGACCCAGTACTTC	CASSLDPISGTEETQYF
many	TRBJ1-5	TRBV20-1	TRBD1	TGCAGTGCTAGATCGCATGCAAGACAGGGTTCGAACCAGCCCCAGCATTTT	CSARSHARQGSNQPQHF
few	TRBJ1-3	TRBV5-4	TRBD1	TGTGCCAGCAGCCCCCCTTGGGAGGGGGCGCACACCATATATTTT	CASSPPWEGAHTIYF
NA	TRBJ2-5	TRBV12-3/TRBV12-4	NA	TGTGCCAGCAGTCCAGAGGGGGGGCGAGAGACCCAGTACTTC	CASSPEGGRETQYF
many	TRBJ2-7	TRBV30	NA	TGTGCCTGGAGTGGGAAGGTCCTCTACGAGCAGTACTTC	CAWSGKVLYEQYF
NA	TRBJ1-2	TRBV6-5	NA	TGTGCCAGCAGTTACTCGATTCGGGGCTATGGCTACACCTTC	CASSYSIRGYGYTF
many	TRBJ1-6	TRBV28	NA	TGTGCCAGCAGTTCCTGGACGGAAAATAATTCACCCCTCCACTTT	CASSSWTENNSPLHF
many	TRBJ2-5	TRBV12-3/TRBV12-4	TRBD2	TGTGCCAGCACCTCCCAGCGGGGGGGCGGAGAGACCCAGTACTTC	CASTSQRGGGETQYF
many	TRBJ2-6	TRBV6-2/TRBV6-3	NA	TGTGCCAGCAGCCCCGGACGGGGACTCTCTGGGGCCAACGTCCTGACTTTC	CASSPGRGLSGANVLTF
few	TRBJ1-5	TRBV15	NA	TGTGCCACCAGCAGAGATCGGGGGGGGGGCCAGCCCCAGCATTTT	CATSRDRGGGQPQHF
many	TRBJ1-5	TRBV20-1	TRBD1	TGCAGTGCCACTCCAGGGGGCTTGGCGGATCAGCCCCAGCATTTT	CSATPGGLADQPQHF